These T cell receptor beta chains were read from a single sample in a study of blood T cell repertoires in COVID-19. Assay: immunoSEQ multiplex PCR; the TCRdb copy retains only in-frame clones and omits some. The sample includes 140,000 or so clones, 70% to 90% of them seen just once. The sequencing input was peripheral blood. Receptors originate from a woman aged 50 to 60 with acute or convalescent COVID-19. Both conserved end residues are part of each CDR3.

>TRBV20-1|TRBJ2-1
CSASVEVNNEQFF
>TRBV7-2|TRBJ2-5
CASSLFPAGGGETQYF
>TRBV14|TRBJ1-1
CASSHPGQGGTEAFF
>TRBV9|TRBJ1-2
CASSVDRDYGYTF
>TRBV19|TRBJ2-2
CASSTAQGAGELFF
>TRBV2|TRBJ1-2
CASSPDTVSWGYTF
>TRBV28|TRBJ2-4
CASSLWGQGAKNIQYF
>TRBV7-3|TRBJ2-3
CASSLWGQTTDTQYF
>TRBV19|TRBJ2-7
CASRPPQTGPSSYEQYF
>TRBV19|TRBJ2-7
CASSVDRANDEQYF
>TRBV19|TRBJ1-1
CASSSRTGGVGEAFF
>TRBV6-5|TRBJ1-2
CASSLEGQGLRDGYTF
>TRBV7-2|TRBJ2-1
CASSPGTHEQFF
>TRBV7-2|TRBJ1-6
CASSSDQGLALHF
>TRBV30|TRBJ1-5
CAWSSADYQPQHF
>TRBV18|TRBJ1-1
CASSPPRTGVMNTEAFF
>TRBV6-5|TRBJ1-4
CASTPTGDEKLFF
>TRBV7-9|TRBJ1-6
CASSPQGFGSPLHF
>TRBV2|TRBJ1-6
CASIYAEGEPLHF
>TRBV2|TRBJ1-6
CASTDRGHSPLHF
>TRBV13|TRBJ1-6
CASSPSEQGNSPLHF
>TRBV12-3/TRBV12-4|TRBJ2-1
CASSSRDTQSEFF
>TRBV27|TRBJ2-7
CARAVLHPSTYEQYF
>TRBV6-4|TRBJ1-2
CASSYRDRWFHGYTF
>TRBV9|TRBJ2-3
CASSVMGGGADTQYF
>TRBV30|TRBJ1-1
CAWSPARLSTEAFF
>TRBV6-5|TRBJ2-7
CASSYGGVAGGEQYF
>TRBV7-3|TRBJ2-2
CASSLLATAGELFF
>TRBV18|TRBJ1-2
CASSPGQEERGYTF
>TRBV12-3/TRBV12-4|TRBJ1-2
CASRARTAGGYTF
>TRBV7-2|TRBJ2-1
CASSFLSGGAYNEQFF
>TRBV6-5|TRBJ2-3
CASRGRSDTQYF
>TRBV28|TRBJ2-7
CASSFGQDYEQYF
>TRBV27|TRBJ1-6
CASRWTGLSPLHF
>TRBV27|TRBJ2-7
CASTGQGAYEQYF
>TRBV4-3|TRBJ2-2
CASSQTATGELFF
>TRBV9|TRBJ2-5
CASSYGDLRGGQETQYF
>TRBV29-1|TRBJ1-2
CSVEDLGYTF
>TRBV7-2|TRBJ1-1
CASSRMGGQRTEAFF
>TRBV6-1|TRBJ1-5
CASSGFVGTGNQPQHF
>TRBV9|TRBJ2-1
CASSVRLAGGPRNEQFF
>TRBV11-1|TRBJ1-2
CASSVGQGYGYTF
>TRBV18|TRBJ2-5
CASSPPTQETQYF
>TRBV12-3/TRBV12-4|TRBJ1-5
CASVGLWNQPQHF
>TRBV7-9|TRBJ1-1
CASSPTLTGRTEAFF
>TRBV11-2|TRBJ1-1
CASSLAHNTEAFF
>TRBV4-2|TRBJ1-6
CASSQGTVGDSPLHF
>TRBV11-2|TRBJ2-7
CASSLDSKGYEQYF
>TRBV6-5|TRBJ2-1
CASSTGQGYNEQFF
>TRBV14|TRBJ1-1
CASSTLDRGRVAEAFF
>TRBV7-6|TRBJ1-2
CASSLTDNYGYTF
>TRBV10-3|TRBJ2-7
CATYGQGSSYEQYF
>TRBV7-3|TRBJ1-3
CASSLLAGNTIYF
>TRBV23-1|TRBJ2-2
CAIPDGQAIEGELFF
>TRBV5-1|TRBJ2-6
CASSGTARSGANVLTF
>TRBV21-1|TRBJ1-1
CASSKDGPKGGPYNTEAFF
>TRBV6-2/TRBV6-3|TRBJ1-2
CASSFGQVPGYTF